This TCR beta chain is drawn from a study of T cells in Graves' hyperthyroidism and ophthalmopathy. The table lists this clonotype with a few counts. The V and J ends lost 3 bases and 6 bases, in that order; junction bases with no gene match: 1. Germline V gene lookup returns CDR1 LNHDA and CDR2 SQIVND (reference sequence). The CDR3 covers 12 residues. Amplified regions were TCR beta CDR3 sequences from RNA transcripts. The HTBI primer set drove a first-round RT-PCR of the TCR CDR3. TCRdb recomputed calls from the multiplex PCR reads with MiXCR, one row per CDR3 protein. The data show around 500,000 distinct CDR3 sequences, 12% to 15% seen once.

The chain carries TRBV19 and TRBJ2-7; 8 bases align to TRBD1. Sequencing input: blood. The source is a woman aged 40 to 49 with Graves' hyperthyroidism. CDR3 sequence: CASSIDRGEQYF. The CDR3 bases are TGTGCCAGTAGTATCGACAGGGGCGAGCAGTACTTC.